This record covers a single TCR beta chain. Antigen: not known. These data belong to a study of T cells after posttransplantation cyclophosphamide. The germline V gene has CDR1 SGHKS and CDR2 YYEKEE (reference sequence). V shed 3 bases, J shed 3 bases, and the junction held 7 bases outside the gene matches. The CDR3 spans 15 residues. The method was immunoSEQ multiplex PCR; TCRdb's version includes in-frame clones alone and lacks a portion of them. This table has tens of thousands of clones, around 93% appearing once. Findings and limits, study-wide: After PTCy, TRB diversity resembled that of CNI/methotrexate controls.

Sequencing used PBMCs. The source is a woman under 40 in good health and a related stem cell transplant donor. The chain couples TRBV5-5 to TRBJ1-2; 8 nucleotides align to TRBD1. CDR3 protein: CASSSVDRGDYGYTF. In DNA form, the CDR3 reads TGTGCCAGCAGCTCAGTAGACAGGGGTGACTATGGCTACACCTTC.